This TCR beta chain was identified during a study of CD8 T cells in Susac syndrome. The germline V and J ends were trimmed by 0 bases and 7 bases, with 8 bases remaining between them. Germline assignment: CDR1 SGHNT and CDR2 YYREEE (reference sequence). The CDR3 has 13 amino acids. RNA, at about 0.5 to 1 ug, was reverse transcribed with random hexamers. An immunoSEQ multiplex PCR generated amplified TCR beta CDR3 products spanning 54 Vbeta and 13 Jbeta. TCRdb re-called the immunoSEQ multiplex PCR reads through MiXCR, storing one row per CDR3 protein. The top ten hold about 0.1% of the sample, which has 150,000 to 200,000 distinct CDR3 sequences, 91% seen once.

The source material was CD4+ T cells from PBMCs. V gene TRBV5-4 combines with J gene TRBJ1-5, with no clear D. This clonotype was obtained from a human donor with Susac syndrome. CDR3 region: CASSLDPGQPQHF. The CDR3 nucleotides are TGTGCCAGCAGCTTGGACCCTGGACAGCCCCAGCATTTT.